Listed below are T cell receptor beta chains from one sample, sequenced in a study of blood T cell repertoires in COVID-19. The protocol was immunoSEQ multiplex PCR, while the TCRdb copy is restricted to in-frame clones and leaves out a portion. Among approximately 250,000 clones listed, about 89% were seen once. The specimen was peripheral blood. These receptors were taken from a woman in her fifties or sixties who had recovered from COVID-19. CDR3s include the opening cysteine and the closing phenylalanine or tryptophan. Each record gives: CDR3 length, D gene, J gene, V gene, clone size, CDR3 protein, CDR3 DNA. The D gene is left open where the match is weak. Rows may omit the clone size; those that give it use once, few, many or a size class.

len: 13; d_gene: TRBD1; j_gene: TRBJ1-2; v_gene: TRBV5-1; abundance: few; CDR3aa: CASSFTGGSGYTF; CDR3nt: TGCGCCAGCAGCTTTACAGGGGGCTCTGGCTACACCTTC
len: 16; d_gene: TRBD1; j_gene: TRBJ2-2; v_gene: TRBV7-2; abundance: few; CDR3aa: CASSLRQGQGPGELFF; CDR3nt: TGTGCCAGCAGCTTACGCCAGGGACAGGGCCCCGGGGAGCTGTTTTTT
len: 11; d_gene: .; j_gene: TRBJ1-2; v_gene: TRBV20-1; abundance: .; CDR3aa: CSPPVNYGYTF; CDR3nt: TGCAGTCCCCCAGTTAACTATGGCTACACCTTC
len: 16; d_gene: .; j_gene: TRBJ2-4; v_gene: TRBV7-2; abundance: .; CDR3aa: CASSLQGVLAKNIQYF; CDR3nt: TGTGCCAGCAGCTTACAGGGTGTACTCGCCAAAAACATTCAGTACTTC
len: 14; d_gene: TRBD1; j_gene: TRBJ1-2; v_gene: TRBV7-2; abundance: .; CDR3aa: CASKRGTEIYGYTF; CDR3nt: TGTGCCAGCAAGAGGGGGACAGAAATCTATGGCTACACCTTC
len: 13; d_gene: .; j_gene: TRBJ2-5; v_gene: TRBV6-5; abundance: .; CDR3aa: CASRGGRFGVQYF; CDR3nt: TGTGCCAGCAGGGGGGGAAGGTTCGGGGTCCAGTACTTC
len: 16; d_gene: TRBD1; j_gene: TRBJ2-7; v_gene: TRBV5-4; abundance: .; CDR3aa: CASSPDPGQGASEQYF; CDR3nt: TGTGCCAGCAGCCCTGACCCGGGACAGGGGGCCTCCGAGCAGTACTTC
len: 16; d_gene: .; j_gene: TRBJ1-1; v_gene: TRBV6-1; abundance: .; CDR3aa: CASSDMRGRGKSEAFF; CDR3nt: TGTGCCAGCAGTGATATGCGAGGGCGGGGGAAATCTGAAGCTTTCTTT
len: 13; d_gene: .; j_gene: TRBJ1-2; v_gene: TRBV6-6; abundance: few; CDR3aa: CASTSGEFYGYTF; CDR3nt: TGTGCCAGCACCTCCGGGGAATTCTATGGCTACACCTTC
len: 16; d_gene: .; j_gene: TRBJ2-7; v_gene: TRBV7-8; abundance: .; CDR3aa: CASSSRFTSDTYEQYF; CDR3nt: TGTGCCAGCAGCTCCCGCTTTACATCTGACACCTACGAGCAGTACTTC
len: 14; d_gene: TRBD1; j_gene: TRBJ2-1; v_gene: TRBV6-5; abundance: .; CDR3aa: CASSRDRANNEQFF; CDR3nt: TGTGCCAGCAGCCGGGACAGGGCGAACAATGAGCAGTTCTTC
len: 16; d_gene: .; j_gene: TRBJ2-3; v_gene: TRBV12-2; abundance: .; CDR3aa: CASRYPGGGGEDTQYF; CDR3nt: TGTGCAAGTCGCTACCCCGGGGGCGGGGGTGAGGATACGCAGTATTTT
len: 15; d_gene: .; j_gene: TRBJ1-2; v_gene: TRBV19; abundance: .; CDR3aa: CASKGTRSNLYGYTF; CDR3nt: TGTGCCAGTAAGGGGACACGCTCCAACCTCTATGGCTACACCTTC
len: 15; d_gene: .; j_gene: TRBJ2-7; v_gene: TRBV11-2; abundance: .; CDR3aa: CASSLGGDRSYEQYF; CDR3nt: TGTGCCAGCAGCCTTGGAGGGGATAGATCCTACGAGCAGTACTTC
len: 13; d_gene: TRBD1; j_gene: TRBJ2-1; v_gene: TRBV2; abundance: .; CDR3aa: CATTGTGFNEQFF; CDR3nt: TGTGCCACTACGGGGACAGGGTTCAATGAGCAGTTCTTC
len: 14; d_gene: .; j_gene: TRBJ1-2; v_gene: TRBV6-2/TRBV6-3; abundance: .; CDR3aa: CASSWGDLGGGYTF; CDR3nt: TGTGCCAGCAGTTGGGGGGACCTGGGCGGAGGCTACACCTTC
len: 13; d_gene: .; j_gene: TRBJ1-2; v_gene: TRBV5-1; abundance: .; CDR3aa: CASSFQGNYGYTF; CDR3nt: TGCGCCAGCAGCTTCCAGGGAAATTATGGCTACACCTTC
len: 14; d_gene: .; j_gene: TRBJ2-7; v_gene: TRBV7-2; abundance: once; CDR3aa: CASSLALAPHEQYF; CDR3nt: TGTGCCAGCAGCTTAGCGCTAGCTCCCCACGAGCAGTACTTC
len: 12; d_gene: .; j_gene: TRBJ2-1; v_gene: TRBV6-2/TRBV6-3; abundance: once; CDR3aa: CASSFRGAEQFF; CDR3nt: TGTGCCAGCAGTTTTCGGGGGGCTGAGCAGTTCTTC
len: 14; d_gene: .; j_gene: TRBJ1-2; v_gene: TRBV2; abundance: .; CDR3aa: CASSEETLTGGYTF; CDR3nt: TGTGCCAGCAGTGAAGAAACACTGACTGGAGGCTACACCTTC
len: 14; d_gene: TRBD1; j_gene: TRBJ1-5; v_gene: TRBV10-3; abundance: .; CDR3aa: CAIRESGGDQPQHF; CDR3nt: TGTGCCATCAGGGAATCAGGGGGCGATCAGCCCCAGCATTTT
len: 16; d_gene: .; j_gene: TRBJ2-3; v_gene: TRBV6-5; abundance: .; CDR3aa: CASSYSGQLATDTQYF; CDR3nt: TGTGCCAGCAGTTACTCGGGTCAGCTAGCCACAGATACGCAGTATTTT
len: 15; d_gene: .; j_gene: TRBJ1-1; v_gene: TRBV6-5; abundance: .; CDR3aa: CASSYRDGRLTEAFF; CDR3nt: TGTGCCAGCAGTTACCGTGACGGGAGATTAACTGAAGCTTTCTTT
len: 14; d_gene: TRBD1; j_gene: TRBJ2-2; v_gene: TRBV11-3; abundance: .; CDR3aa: CASSLRQGAGELFF; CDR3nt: TGTGCCAGCAGCTTAAGACAGGGGGCCGGGGAGCTGTTTTTT
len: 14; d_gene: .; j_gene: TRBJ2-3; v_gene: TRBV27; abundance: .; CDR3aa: CASSLRGSTDTQYF; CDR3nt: TGTGCCAGCAGTTTAAGGGGTAGCACAGATACGCAGTATTTT
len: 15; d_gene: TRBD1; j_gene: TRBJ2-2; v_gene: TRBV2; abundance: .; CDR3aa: CASSLQGAGTGELFF; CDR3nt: TGTGCCAGCAGTTTACAGGGGGCGGGCACCGGGGAGCTGTTTTTT
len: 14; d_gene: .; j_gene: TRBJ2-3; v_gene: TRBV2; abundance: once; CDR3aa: CASSAEASSDTQYF; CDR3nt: TGTGCCAGCAGCGCCGAAGCTAGCTCAGATACGCAGTATTTT
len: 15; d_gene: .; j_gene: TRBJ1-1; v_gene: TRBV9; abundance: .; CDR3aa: CASSVTGTMNTEAFF; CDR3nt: TGTGCCAGCAGCGTAACCGGGACAATGAACACTGAAGCTTTCTTT
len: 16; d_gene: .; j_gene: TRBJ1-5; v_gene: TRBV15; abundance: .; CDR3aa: CATSRDGSYSNQPQHF; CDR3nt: TGTGCCACCAGCAGAGATGGCAGTTATAGCAATCAGCCCCAGCATTTT
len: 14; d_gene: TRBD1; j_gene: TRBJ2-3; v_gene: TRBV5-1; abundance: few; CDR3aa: CASSIGQGRDTQYF; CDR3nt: TGCGCCAGCAGCATCGGACAGGGGAGAGATACGCAGTATTTT
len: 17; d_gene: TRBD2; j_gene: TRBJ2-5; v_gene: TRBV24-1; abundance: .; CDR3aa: CATSDPSRAGGVETQYF; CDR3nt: TGTGCCACCAGTGACCCCTCACGCGCGGGGGGAGTAGAGACCCAGTACTTC
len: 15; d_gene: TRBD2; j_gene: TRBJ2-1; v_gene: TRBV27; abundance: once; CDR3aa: CASRIGASGGPKQFF; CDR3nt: TGTGCCAGCAGGATTGGGGCTAGCGGGGGTCCGAAGCAGTTCTTC
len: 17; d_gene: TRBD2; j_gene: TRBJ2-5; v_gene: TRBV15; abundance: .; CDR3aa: CATSRDRTSGGQETQYF; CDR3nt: TGTGCCACCAGCAGGGACCGGACTAGCGGGGGCCAAGAGACCCAGTACTTC
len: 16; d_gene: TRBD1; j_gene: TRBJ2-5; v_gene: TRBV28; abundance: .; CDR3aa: CASSLSGTGDSETQYF; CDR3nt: TGTGCCAGCAGTTTATCCGGGACAGGGGACTCAGAGACCCAGTACTTC
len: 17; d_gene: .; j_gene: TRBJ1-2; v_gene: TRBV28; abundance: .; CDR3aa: CASSLSPRAGSFYGYTF; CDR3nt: TGTGCCAGCAGTTTGTCACCAAGGGCAGGGTCTTTCTATGGCTACACCTTC
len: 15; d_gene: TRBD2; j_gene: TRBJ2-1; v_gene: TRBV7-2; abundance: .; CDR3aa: CASSPGRGAYNEQFF; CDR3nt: TGTGCCAGCAGCCCGGGGCGGGGGGCTTACAATGAGCAGTTCTTC
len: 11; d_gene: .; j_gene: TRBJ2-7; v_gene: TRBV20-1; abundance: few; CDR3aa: CSARDSYEQYF; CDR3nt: TGCAGTGCTAGAGATTCGTACGAGCAGTACTTC
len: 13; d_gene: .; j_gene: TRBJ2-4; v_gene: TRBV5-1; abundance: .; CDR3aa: CASSRGGENIQYF; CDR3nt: TGCGCCAGCAGCAGGGGGGGCGAGAACATTCAGTACTTC
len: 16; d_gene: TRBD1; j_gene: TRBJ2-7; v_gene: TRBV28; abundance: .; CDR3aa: CASSLSGTGRSYEQYF; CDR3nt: TGTGCCAGCAGTTTATCCGGGACAGGGAGATCCTACGAGCAGTACTTC
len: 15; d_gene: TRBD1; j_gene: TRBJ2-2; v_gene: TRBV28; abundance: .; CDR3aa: CASTPGQRNTGELFF; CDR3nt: TGTGCCAGCACTCCGGGACAGAGGAACACCGGGGAGCTGTTTTTT
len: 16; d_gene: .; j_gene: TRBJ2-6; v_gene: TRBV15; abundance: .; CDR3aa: CATSRDTVSGANVLTF; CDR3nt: TGTGCCACCAGCAGAGATACTGTGTCTGGGGCCAACGTCCTGACTTTC
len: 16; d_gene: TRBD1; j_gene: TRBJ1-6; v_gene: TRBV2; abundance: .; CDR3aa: CASKSEGALSNSPLHF; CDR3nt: TGTGCCAGCAAGTCCGAGGGGGCTTTATCGAATTCACCCCTCCACTTT